This TCR beta chain appears in the sequencing data of a study of T cells in Graves' hyperthyroidism and ophthalmopathy. Study in general: Peripheral blood samples were taken at initial diagnosis, prior to any treatment.

Researchers amplified the TCR beta CDR3 regions from RNA transcripts. HTBI primers were employed in a first-round RT-PCR of the TCR CDR3. In TCRdb, the multiplex PCR reads were re-called with MiXCR into one record per CDR3 protein. The sample contains 340,000 or so distinct CDR3 sequences, over 15% of which appear only once. Overall study findings and caveats: Most thyroid clonotypes expanded above 0.001 appeared in blood too. Classification by a 13 V-J model distinguished ophthalmopathy from stable hyperthyroidism.

Points on this clonotype: Its specificity is not known.

The germline V gene has CDR1 MNHNS and CDR2 SASEGT. V lost 3 bases and J 5 bases, leaving 5 bases between the germline ends. This CDR3 has 12 residues. The sequence was obtained from a man aged 25 to 40 with Graves' hyperthyroidism. The sequenced sample was blood. The chain joins TRBV6-1 to TRBJ1-5; no clear D gene. CDR3 DNA sequence: TGTGCCAGCAGTGATTGGGATCAGCCCCAGCATTTT. This codes for CASSDWDQPQHF.